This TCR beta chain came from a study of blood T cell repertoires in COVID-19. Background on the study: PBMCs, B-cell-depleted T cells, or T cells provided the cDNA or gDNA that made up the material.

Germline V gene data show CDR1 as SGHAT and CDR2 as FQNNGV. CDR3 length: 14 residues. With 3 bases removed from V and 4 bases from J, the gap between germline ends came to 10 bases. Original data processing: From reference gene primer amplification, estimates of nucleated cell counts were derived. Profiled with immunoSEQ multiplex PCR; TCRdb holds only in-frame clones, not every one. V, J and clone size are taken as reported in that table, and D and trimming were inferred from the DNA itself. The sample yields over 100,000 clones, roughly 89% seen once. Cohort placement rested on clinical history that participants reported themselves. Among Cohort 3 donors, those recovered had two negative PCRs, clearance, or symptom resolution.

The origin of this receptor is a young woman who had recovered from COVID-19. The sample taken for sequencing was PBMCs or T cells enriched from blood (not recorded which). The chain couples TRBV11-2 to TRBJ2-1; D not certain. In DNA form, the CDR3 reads TGTGCCAGCAGCTTGGGCTTCCTTTACAATGAGCAGTTCTTC. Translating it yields CASSLGFLYNEQFF.